Described below is a single T cell receptor beta chain sequence and its context. The repertoire was sequenced with immunoSEQ multiplex PCR; TCRdb's copy has only in-frame clones and lacks some. Among about 79,000 clones listed, about 91% were seen once. The data derive from a study of technical replicates of blood from a few donors. The CDR3 is 15 amino acids. CDR1 is MNHNS, CDR2 SASEGT, per germline. Unmatched junction bases numbered 5, after V lost 6 bases and J lost 1 base. Sequenced input: T cells isolated from PBMCs. The receptor was derived from a human donor in good health. Some clones in this sample may be carry-over from other donors' samples. This chain uses TRBV6-1 with TRBJ2-2; 7 nucleotides match TRBD1. CDR3 nucleotide sequence: TGTGCCAGCAGCGAAAGGACAGGGAACACCGGGGAGCTGTTTTTT. As protein: CASSERTGNTGELFF.